This T cell receptor (beta chain) was recovered during a study of cytomegalovirus exposure and HLA in healthy donors. Study-level points and caveats: Subsequent analysis of the approximately 110 validation repertoires found a tendency for first-cohort TCR clusters to co-occur. According to reports, the classifier identified cytomegalovirus status with high specificity and sensitivity. There were 150 or so TCR beta chains listed as cytomegalovirus-associated.

With regard to this clone: No antigen is known for it. Because the CDR3 is missing its conserved closing phenylalanine or tryptophan, this is likely a read error. No DNA is shown, since the ends of the CDR3 on it are uncertain; the CDR3 is the one TCRdb lists.

The donors were in the approximately 110-subject validation cohort; that cohort was separate from the approximately 670-subject first cohort. Libraries were prepared by immunoSEQ multiplex PCR; TCRdb keeps only in-frame clonotypes and omits some of them. This table has over 100,000 clones, 75% to 90% appearing once. The V gene's germline CDR1 is MNHEY and CDR2 SMNVEV (reference sequence). The CDR3 is made up of 11 amino acids, end residues included. The sequence came from a woman between 18 and 30 years old in good health and CMV-seronegative. This rearrangement joins TRBV27 to TRBJ1-2. Sequencing was carried out using PBMCs. CDR3: CASTVGWGLGM.